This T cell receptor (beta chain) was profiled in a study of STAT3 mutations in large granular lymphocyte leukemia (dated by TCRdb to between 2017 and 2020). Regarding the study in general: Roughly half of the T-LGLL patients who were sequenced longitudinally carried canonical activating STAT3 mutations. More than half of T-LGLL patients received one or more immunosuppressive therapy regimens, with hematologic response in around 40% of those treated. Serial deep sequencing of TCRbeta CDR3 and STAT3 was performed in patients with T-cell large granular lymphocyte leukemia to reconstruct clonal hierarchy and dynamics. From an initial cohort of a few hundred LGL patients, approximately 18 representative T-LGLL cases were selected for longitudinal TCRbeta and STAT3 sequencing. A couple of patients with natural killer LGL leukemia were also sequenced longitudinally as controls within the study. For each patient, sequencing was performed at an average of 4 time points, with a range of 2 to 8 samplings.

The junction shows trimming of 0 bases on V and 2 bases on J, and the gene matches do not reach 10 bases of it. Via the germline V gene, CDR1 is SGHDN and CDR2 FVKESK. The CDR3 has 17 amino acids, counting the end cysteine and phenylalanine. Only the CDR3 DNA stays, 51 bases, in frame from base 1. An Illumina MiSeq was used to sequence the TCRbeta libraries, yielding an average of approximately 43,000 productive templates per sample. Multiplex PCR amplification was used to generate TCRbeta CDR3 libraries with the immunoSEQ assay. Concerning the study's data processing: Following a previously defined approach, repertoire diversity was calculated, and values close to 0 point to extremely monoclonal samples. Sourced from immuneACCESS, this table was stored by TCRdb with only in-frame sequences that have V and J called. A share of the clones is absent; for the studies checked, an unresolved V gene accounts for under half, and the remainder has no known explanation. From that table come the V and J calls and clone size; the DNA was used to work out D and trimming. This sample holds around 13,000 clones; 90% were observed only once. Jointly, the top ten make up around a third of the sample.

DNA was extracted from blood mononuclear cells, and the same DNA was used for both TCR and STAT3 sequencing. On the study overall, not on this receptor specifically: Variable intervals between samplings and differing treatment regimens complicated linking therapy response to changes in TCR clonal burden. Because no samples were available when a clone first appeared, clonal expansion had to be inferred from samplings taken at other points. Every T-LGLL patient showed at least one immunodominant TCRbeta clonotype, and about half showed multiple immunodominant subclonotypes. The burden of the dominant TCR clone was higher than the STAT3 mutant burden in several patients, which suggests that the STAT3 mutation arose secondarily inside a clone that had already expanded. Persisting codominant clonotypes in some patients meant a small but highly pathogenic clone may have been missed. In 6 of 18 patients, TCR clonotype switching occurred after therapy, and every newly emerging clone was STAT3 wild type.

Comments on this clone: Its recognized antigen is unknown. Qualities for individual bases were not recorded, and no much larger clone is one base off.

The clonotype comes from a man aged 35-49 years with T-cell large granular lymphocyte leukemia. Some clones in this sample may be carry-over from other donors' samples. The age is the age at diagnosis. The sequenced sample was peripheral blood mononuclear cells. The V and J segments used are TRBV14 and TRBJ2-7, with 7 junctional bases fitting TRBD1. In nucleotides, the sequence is TGTGCCAGCAGCCAAGATTCCGGGTTGGGGACAGCCTACGAGCAGTACTTC. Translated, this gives CASSQDSGLGTAYEQYF.